This TCR beta chain derives from a study of cytomegalovirus exposure and HLA in healthy donors. PCR amplification relied on 60 Vbeta primers (plus 13 Jbeta primers). The assay was immunoSEQ multiplex PCR, and TCRdb's table has in-frame clones only and misses some. The sample has some 130,000 clones, 9.7% seen once. The CDR3 is 15 residues long. Germline CDR1 and CDR2: SGHAT and FQNNGV. Deletions cut 1 base from V and 6 bases from J, with 14 bases between. The receptor comes from a man in his forties or fifties in good health and CMV-seronegative. J is TRBJ2-3 and V is TRBV11-2; TRBD2 is a possible D gene (6 bases). Sequencing was carried out using PBMCs. This chain's CDR3 is CASSLGGGKLDTQYF. CDR3 DNA: TGTGCCAGCAGCTTAGGTGGCGGGAAACTGGATACGCAGTATTTT.